The sample holds many counts of the clone carrying this T cell receptor beta chain. Its antigen is unidentified. It was RNA transcripts that yielded the amplified TCR beta CDR3 regions. An initial round of RT-PCR targeting the TCR CDR3 relied on the HTBI primer set. One entry per CDR3 protein, called by TCRdb with MiXCR from the multiplex PCR reads. The table has about 740,000 distinct CDR3 sequences, 11% to 15% seen once; the top ten hold 10%. The data belong to a study of T cells in Graves' hyperthyroidism and ophthalmopathy. Study-level findings and limits: Using 13 V-J features, a model discriminated ophthalmopathy from stable hyperthyroidism. It was a median about 6.5 months before onset that the model predicted ophthalmopathy.

The hyperthyroidism was newly diagnosed and had lasted under 2 months; the patients were aged 18 to 65. Sequencing was performed on blood. This receptor was identified in a woman between 18 and 29 years old with Graves' hyperthyroidism.

Written as DNA, the CDR3 is TGTGCCAGCAGCTTAACCCTAGGTTACGAGCAGTACTTC. Amino acids: CASSLTLGYEQYF. This chain connects TRBV7-2 to TRBJ2-7; D remains unclear. V dropped 2 bases and J dropped 4 bases, with 9 bases sitting between them. From germline, CDR1 is SGHTA and CDR2 FQGNSA. CDR3 length equals 13 residues.